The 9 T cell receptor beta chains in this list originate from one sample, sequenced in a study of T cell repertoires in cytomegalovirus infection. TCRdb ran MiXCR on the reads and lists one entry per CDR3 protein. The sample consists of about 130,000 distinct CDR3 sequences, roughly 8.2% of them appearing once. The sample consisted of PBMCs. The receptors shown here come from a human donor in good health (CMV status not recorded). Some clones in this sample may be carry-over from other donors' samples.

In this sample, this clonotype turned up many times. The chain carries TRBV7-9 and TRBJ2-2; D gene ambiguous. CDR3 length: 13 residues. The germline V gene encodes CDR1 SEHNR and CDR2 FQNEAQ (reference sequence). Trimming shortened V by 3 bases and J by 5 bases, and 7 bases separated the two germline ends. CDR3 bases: TGTGCCAGCAGCTTGACAAGGACCGGGGAGCTGTTTTTT. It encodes CASSLTRTGELFF.

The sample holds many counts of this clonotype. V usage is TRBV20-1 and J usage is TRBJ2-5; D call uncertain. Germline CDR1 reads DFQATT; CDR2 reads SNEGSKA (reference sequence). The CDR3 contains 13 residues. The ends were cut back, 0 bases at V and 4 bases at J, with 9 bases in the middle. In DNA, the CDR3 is TGCAGTGCTAGAGAAGGGTTCGCAGAGACCCAGTACTTC. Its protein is CSAREGFAETQYF.

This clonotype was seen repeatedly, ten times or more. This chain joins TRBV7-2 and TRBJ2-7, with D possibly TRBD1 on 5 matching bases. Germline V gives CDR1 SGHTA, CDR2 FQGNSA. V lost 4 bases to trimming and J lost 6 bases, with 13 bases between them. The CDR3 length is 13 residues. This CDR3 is CASSSQVRGEQYF. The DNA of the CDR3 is TGTGCCAGCAGCTCACAGGTACGCGGCGAGCAGTACTTC.

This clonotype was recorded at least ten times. CDR3 protein: CSVVPGTGENEQYF. The CDR3 coding sequence is TGCAGCGTAGTACCCGGGACAGGGGAAAACGAGCAGTACTTC. The V and J genes are TRBV29-1 and TRBJ2-7, with 10 bases lining up with TRBD1. Germline V gives CDR1 SQVTM, CDR2 ANQGSEA. V was clipped by 6 bases and J by 5 bases; unmatched bases: 10. The CDR3 totals 14 residues.

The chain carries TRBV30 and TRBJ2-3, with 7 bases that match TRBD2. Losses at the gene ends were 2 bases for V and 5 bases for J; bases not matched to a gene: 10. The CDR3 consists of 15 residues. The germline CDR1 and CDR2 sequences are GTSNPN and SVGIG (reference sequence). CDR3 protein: CAWSKRIAGEDTQYF. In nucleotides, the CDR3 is TGTGCCTGGAGTAAGCGGATAGCGGGTGAAGATACGCAGTATTTT.

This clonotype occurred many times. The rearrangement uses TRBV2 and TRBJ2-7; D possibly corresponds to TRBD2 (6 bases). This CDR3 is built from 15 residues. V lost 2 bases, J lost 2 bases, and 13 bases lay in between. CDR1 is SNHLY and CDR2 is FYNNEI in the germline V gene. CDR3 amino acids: CASSENGTPTYEQYF. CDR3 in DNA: TGTGCCAGCAGTGAAAATGGGACTCCAACCTACGAGCAGTACTTC.

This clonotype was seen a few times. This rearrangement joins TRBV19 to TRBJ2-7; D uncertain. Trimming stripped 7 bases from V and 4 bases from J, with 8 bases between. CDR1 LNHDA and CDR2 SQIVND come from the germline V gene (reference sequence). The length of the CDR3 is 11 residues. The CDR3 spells CASTHGYEQYF. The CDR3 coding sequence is TGTGCCAGTACTCATGGGTACGAGCAGTACTTC.

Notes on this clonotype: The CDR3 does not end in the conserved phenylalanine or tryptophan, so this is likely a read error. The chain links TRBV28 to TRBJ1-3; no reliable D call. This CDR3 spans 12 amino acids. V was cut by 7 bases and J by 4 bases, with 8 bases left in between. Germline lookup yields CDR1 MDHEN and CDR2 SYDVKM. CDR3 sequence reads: CASKGNGNTIYC. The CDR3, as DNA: TGTGCCAGCAAGGGTAACGGAAACACCATATATTGT.

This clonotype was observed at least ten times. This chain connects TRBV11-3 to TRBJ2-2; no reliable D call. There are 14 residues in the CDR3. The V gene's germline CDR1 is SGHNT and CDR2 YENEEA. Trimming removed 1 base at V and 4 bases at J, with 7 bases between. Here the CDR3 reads CASSLGTSTGELFF. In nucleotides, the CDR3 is TGTGCCAGCAGCTTAGGCACTTCCACCGGGGAGCTGTTTTTT.